The 5 T cell receptor beta chains below were found in one sample sequenced in a study of control samples from healthy donors and cancer patients. The data were produced by immunoSEQ multiplex PCR, yet TCRdb's version contains in-frame clones alone and is incomplete. The table includes roughly 190,000 clones, 90% to 95% detected once. Sequenced sample: blood. Receptors were obtained from a woman in her thirties in good health.

This clone was picked up one time. V usage is TRBV28 and J usage is TRBJ1-5, with D possibly matching TRBD1 (6 bases). The V end lost 1 base, the J end lost 11 bases, and 18 bases lay between the germline ends. CDR3 length equals 15 residues. Germline CDR1 reads MDHEN; CDR2 reads SYDVKM. The CDR3 DNA follows: TGTGCCAGCAGTTTATTGAGGGACATCGGGTTGGCCCAGCATTTT. Encoded protein: CASSLLRDIGLAQHF.

V usage is TRBV7-2 and J usage is TRBJ2-7; TRBD2 might be the D (6 bases). V was clipped by 2 bases and J by 3 bases, with 8 bases between them. The CDR3 is 13 residues long. Looked up from germline, CDR1 is SGHTA and CDR2 is FQGNSA. CDR3 protein: CASSLKAGYEQYF. The CDR3 DNA reads as TGTGCCAGCAGCTTAAAAGCGGGCTACGAGCAGTACTTC.

The V gene is TRBV11-3, the J gene TRBJ2-6; D is unclear. Trimming left V 4 bases short and J 0 bases short, with 16 bases between. There are 18 residues in the CDR3. CDR1 SGHNT and CDR2 YENEEA come from the germline V gene. This CDR3 is CASSSLPGSSSGANVLTF. DNA of the CDR3: TGTGCCAGCAGCTCATTACCGGGCTCTAGCTCTGGGGCCAACGTCCTGACTTTC.

This chain connects TRBV10-3 to TRBJ2-2, with D maybe TRBD1 (5 bases). The CDR3 sequence is 16 residues long. The germline V gene encodes CDR1 ENHRY and CDR2 SYGVKD. V lost 2 bases, J lost 0 bases, and 10 bases lay in between. The CDR3 DNA reads TGTGCCATCAGTGAGGAACAGGCGGCGAACACCGGGGAGCTGTTTTTT. Its translation is CAISEEQAANTGELFF.

The chain recombines TRBV7-6 with TRBJ2-1, with 9 bases lining up with TRBD2. The trim removed 1 base at V and 7 bases at J, leaving 11 bases unmatched. CDR3 length: 17 residues. In germline, CDR1 is SGHVS, CDR2 FNYEAQ. The CDR3 reads CASSLVYSSGARNEQFF. The CDR3 coding sequence is TGTGCCAGCAGCTTAGTGTACTCTAGCGGGGCGAGAAATGAGCAGTTCTTC.